Below, 8 T cell receptor beta chains from the same sample are listed, as sequenced in a study of cytomegalovirus exposure and HLA in healthy donors. 13 Jbeta primers and 60 Vbeta primers were used for the PCR. The protocol was immunoSEQ multiplex PCR, while the TCRdb copy is restricted to in-frame clones and leaves out a portion. The repertoire includes 90,000 to 120,000 clones, more than 60% of them detected once, and 5.2% sits in the top ten. The specimen sequenced was PBMCs. The source is a female donor in good health and CMV-seropositive.

A remark on this clone: This CDR3 fails to terminate in the conserved phenylalanine or tryptophan, so it likely reflects a read error. The J gene is TRBJ1-5, the V gene TRBV7-2; D is uncertain. The V and J ends lost 5 bases and 3 bases respectively, with 11 bases between them. This CDR3 spans 14 amino acids. From germline, CDR1 is SGHTA and CDR2 FQGNSA. The CDR3 region is CASSEQLLNQPQHL. CDR3 sequence (DNA): TGTGCCAGCAGCGAACAGCTACTCAATCAGCCCCAGCATCTT.

The chain recombines TRBV5-1 with TRBJ1-1; D is possibly TRBD1 (6 bases). The V end lost 4 bases, the J end lost 4 bases, and 17 bases lay between the germline ends. The CDR3 spans 15 residues. CDR1 is SGHRS, CDR2 YFSETQ, per germline. The CDR3 is CASSGTDSLGTEAFF. CDR3 bases: TGCGCCAGCAGCGGAACGGACAGTTTAGGCACTGAAGCTTTCTTT.

On this clone: An end of the junction differs from the germline gene, which may be a read error. The chain links TRBV11-2 to TRBJ1-2; 12 bases map to TRBD1. CDR1 is SGHAT and CDR2 is FQNNGV in the germline V gene. This CDR3 contains 15 residues. The CDR3: CASSLSGQGARGYAF. The CDR3 DNA follows: TGTGCCAGCAGCTTATCGGGACAGGGGGCAAGAGGCTACGCCTTC.

The chain carries TRBV25-1 and TRBJ1-5; no clear D gene. The CDR3 extends over 12 amino acids. V was clipped by 6 bases and J by 6 bases, with 9 bases between them. CDR1 is MGHDK and CDR2 is SYGVNS in the germline V gene. The DNA for the CDR3 is TGTGCCAGCAGCCGGGGAGTTCAGCCCCAGCATTTT. As protein: CASSRGVQPQHF.

The rearrangement uses TRBV2 and TRBJ2-2; 14 positions agree with TRBD2. Trimming at V came to 5 bases and at J to 2 bases, leaving 4 bases not matched to a gene. Germline CDR1 and CDR2: SNHLY and FYNNEI. The CDR3 loop spans 17 amino acids. CDR3 sequence: CASSLTSGGVNTGELFF. In nucleotides, the CDR3 is TGTGCCAGCAGTCTGACTAGCGGGGGGGTAAACACCGGGGAGCTGTTTTTT.

The gene calls are TRBV5-1 and TRBJ2-5, with TRBD1 as a possible D gene (5 bases). This CDR3 comprises 13 residues. Germline loops: CDR1 SGHRS, CDR2 YFSETQ. V lost 4 bases and J 7 bases, leaving 14 bases between the germline ends. The DNA for the CDR3 is TGCGCCAGCAGCCCTGGACACCCGGGGACCCAGTACTTC. Its translation is CASSPGHPGTQYF.

Here the CDR3 reads CASSAAGTGTFF. CDR3 nucleotides: TGTGCCAGCAGTGCCGCAGGAACGGGGACTTTCTTT. The gene calls are TRBV6-5 and TRBJ1-1; D gene uncertain. The CDR3 runs 12 residues. Germline V CDR1 and CDR2: MNHEY, SVGAGI. Trimming pared 5 bases from V and 12 bases from J, leaving 16 bases between.

The chain is built from TRBV19 and TRBJ1-1; D gene ambiguous. Germline CDR1 is LNHDA and CDR2 is SQIVND (reference sequence). This CDR3 has 13 amino acids. V was trimmed by 4 bases and J by 5 bases, leaving 11 bases between them. The CDR3 protein is CASSTDFGTEAFF. CDR3 bases: TGTGCCAGTAGTACAGATTTCGGGACTGAAGCTTTCTTT.